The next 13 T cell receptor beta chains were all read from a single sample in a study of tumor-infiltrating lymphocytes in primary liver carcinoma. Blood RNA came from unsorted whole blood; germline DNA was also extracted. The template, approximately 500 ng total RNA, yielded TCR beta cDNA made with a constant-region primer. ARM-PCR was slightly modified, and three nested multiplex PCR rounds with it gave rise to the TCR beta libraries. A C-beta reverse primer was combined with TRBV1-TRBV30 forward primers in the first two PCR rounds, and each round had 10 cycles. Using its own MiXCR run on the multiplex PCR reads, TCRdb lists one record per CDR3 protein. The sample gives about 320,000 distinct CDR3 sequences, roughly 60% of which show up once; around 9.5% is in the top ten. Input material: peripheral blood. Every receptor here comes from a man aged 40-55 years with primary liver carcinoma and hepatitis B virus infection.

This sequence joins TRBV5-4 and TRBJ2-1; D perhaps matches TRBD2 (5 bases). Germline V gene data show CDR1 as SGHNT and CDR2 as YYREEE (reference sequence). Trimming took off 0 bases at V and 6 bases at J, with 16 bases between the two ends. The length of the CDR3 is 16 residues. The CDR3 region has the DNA TGTGCCAGCAGCTTGGGAATAGTGCGGGTGGGCAATGAGCAGTTCTTC. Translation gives CASSLGIVRVGNEQFF.

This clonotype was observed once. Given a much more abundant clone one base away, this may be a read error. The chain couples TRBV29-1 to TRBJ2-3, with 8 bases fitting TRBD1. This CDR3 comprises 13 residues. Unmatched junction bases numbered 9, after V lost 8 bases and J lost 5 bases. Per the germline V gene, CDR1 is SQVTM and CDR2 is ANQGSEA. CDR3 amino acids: CSIGQGRGDTQYF. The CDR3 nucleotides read TGCAGCATTGGACAGGGTCGGGGAGATACGCAGTATTTT.

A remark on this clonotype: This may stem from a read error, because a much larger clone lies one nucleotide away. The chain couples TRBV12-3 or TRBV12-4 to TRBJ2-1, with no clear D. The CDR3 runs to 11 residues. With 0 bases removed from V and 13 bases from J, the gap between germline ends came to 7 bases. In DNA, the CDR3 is TGTGCCAGCAGTTTAGCGGCAGATCAGTTCTTC. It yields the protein CASSLAADQFF.

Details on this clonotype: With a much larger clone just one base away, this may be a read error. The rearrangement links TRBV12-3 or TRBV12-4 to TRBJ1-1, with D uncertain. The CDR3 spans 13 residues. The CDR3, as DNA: TGTGCCAGCACTAGGACGGGGAACACTGAAGCTTACTTT. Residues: CASTRTGNTEAYF.

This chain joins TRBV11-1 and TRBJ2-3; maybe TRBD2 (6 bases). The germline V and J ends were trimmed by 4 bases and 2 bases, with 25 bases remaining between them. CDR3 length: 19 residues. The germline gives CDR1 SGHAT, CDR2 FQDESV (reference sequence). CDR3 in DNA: TGTGCCAGCAGCTCCGGGGGAAGCTCTGTTGGAGCCCCCACAGATACGCAGTATTTT. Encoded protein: CASSSGGSSVGAPTDTQYF.

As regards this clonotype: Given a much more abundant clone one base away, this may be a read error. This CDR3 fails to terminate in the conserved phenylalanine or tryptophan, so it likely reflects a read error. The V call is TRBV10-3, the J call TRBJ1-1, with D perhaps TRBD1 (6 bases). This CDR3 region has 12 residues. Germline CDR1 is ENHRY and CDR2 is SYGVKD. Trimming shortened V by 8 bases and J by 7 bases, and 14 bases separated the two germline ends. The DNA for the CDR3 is TGTGCCATCGGACAGTCTAATCGTGAAGCTTTCTCT. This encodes CAIGQSNREAFS.

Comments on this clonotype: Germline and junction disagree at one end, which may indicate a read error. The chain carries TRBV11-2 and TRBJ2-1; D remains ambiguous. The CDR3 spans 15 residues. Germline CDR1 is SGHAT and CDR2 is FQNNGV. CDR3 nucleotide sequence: TGCGCCAGCAACTTAGATCTGGGGACCTACAATGAGCAGTTCTTC. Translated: CASNLDLGTYNEQFF.

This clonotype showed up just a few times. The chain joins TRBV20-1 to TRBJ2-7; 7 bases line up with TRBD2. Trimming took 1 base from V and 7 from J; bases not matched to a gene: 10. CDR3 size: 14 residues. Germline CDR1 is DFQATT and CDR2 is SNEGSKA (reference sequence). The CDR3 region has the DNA TGCAGTGCTAGAGGGATACTAGCGTCGGGTGAGCAGTACTTC. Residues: CSARGILASGEQYF.

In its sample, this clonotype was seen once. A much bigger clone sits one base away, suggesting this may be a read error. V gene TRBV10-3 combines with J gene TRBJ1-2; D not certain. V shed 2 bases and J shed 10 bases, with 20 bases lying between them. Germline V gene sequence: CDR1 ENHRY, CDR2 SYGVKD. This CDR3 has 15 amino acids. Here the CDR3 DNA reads TGTGCCATCAGTGAGCCAGGAGGGCCACCCGATGCCTACACCTTC. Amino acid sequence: CAISEPGGPPDAYTF.

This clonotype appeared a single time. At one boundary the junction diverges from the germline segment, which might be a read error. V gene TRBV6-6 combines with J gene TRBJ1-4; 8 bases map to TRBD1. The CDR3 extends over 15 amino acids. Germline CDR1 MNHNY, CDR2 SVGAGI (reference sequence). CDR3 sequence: CASSSPRQGNEKLFF. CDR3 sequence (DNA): TGTGCCAGTAGTTCCCCCCGACAGGGGAATGAAAAACTGTTTTTT.

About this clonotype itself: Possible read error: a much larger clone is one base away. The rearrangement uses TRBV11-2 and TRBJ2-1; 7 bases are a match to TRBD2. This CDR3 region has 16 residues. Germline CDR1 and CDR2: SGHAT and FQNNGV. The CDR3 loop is CASSLEVGGPFDERFF. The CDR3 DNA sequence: TGTGCCAGCAGCTTAGAAGTGGGAGGGCCCTTCGATGAGCGGTTCTTC.

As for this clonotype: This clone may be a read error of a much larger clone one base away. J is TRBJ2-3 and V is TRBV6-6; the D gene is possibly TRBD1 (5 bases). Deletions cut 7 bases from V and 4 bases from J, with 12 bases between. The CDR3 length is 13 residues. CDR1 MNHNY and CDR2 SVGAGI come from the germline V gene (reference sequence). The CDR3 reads CASNPTGADTQYF. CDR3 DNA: TGTGCCAGCAACCCTACAGGAGCAGATACGCAGTATTTT.

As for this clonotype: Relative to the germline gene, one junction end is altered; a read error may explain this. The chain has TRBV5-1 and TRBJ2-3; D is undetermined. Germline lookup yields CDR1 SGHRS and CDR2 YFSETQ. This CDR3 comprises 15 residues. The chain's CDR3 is CASSFAGSPADTRYF. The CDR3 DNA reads TGCGCCAGCAGCTTTGCCGGGTCCCCCGCAGATACGCGGTATTTT.